This T cell receptor beta chain was sequenced for a study of preoperative IRX-2 immunotherapy in early breast cancer. Treatment indicated: preoperative locoregional IRX-2 cytokine immunotherapy. Samples came from a phase Ib trial of preoperative locoregional IRX-2 cytokine immunotherapy. Here immunoSEQ multiplex PCR was the method, and the copy in TCRdb shows in-frame clones only, minus some. The table records 20,000 to 30,000 clones, around 75% of them present only once. This CDR3 has 19 amino acids. The ends were cut back, 0 bases at V and 3 bases at J, with 24 bases in the middle. CDR1 and CDR2 from the germline V gene are SGHNT and YENEEA.

The source of this sequence is a human donor with breast cancer. The source material was lymph node tissue, sampled before IRX-2 immunotherapy. The gene calls are TRBV11-3 and TRBJ2-7, with D possibly being TRBD1 (6 bases). The CDR3 region has the DNA TGTGCCAGCAGCTTAGAGGACACAGCGAGAACCGCAGGGGTCTACGAGCAGTACTTC. Protein sequence: CASSLEDTARTAGVYEQYF.